These T cell receptor beta chains were read from a single sample in a study of blood T cell repertoires in COVID-19. The data were produced by immunoSEQ multiplex PCR, yet TCRdb's version contains in-frame clones alone and is incomplete. The sample records hundreds of thousands of clones, around 86% being singletons. What was sequenced was peripheral blood. All receptors derive from a woman under 40 with active or convalescent COVID-19. CDR3s include the opening cysteine and the closing phenylalanine or tryptophan. Each record gives: CDR3 protein, CDR3 DNA, D gene, J gene, V gene, clone size. D genes are given only for firm matches. Clone sizes are given selectively: once, few, many, or a class where the clone is expanded.

CASSLTSGDGYTF TGTGCCAGCAGCTTAACCTCGGGGGATGGCTACACCTTC . TRBJ1-2 TRBV5-6 .
CASSFLGDTQYF TGTGCCAGCAGTTTTCTAGGAGATACGCAGTATTTT . TRBJ2-3 TRBV27 .
CASSLDTNTEAFF TGTGCCAGCAGTTTGGACACGAACACTGAAGCTTTCTTT . TRBJ1-1 TRBV2 few
CASSWGGESYEQYF TGTGCCAGCAGTTGGGGAGGGGAATCCTACGAGCAGTACTTC TRBD2 TRBJ2-7 TRBV27 .
CASSITGGDLGYTF TGTGCCAGCAGCATCACAGGGGGCGATCTGGGCTACACCTTC TRBD1 TRBJ1-2 TRBV3-1/TRBV3-2 .
CSATTGIEQYF TGCAGTGCAACGACAGGGATCGAGCAGTACTTC TRBD1 TRBJ2-7 TRBV20-1 .
CASSEPNRGARISYGYTF TGTGCCAGCAGTGAACCGAACAGGGGGGCGAGGATCAGCTATGGCTACACCTTC TRBD1 TRBJ1-2 TRBV6-1 few
CASSMGQGYGETQYF TGTGCCAGTAGTATGGGGCAGGGTTATGGGGAGACCCAGTACTTC . TRBJ2-5 TRBV19 .
CASSSKPRDSLGSNYGYTF TGTGCCAGCAGCTCAAAACCTCGGGACAGTCTTGGGAGTAACTATGGCTACACCTTC TRBD1 TRBJ1-2 TRBV7-9 .
CASSQEGVSGAYGYTF TGCGCCAGCAGCCAAGAGGGGGTGTCAGGGGCTTATGGCTACACCTTC . TRBJ1-2 TRBV4-1 .
CASSYSAVSNQPQHF TGTGCCAGCAGTTACTCGGCAGTTAGCAATCAGCCCCAGCATTTT . TRBJ1-5 TRBV6-5 .
CASSHTGTVQETQYF TGTGCCAGCAGCCATACAGGGACAGTCCAAGAGACCCAGTACTTC TRBD1 TRBJ2-5 TRBV3-1/TRBV3-2 .
CASSHFEQGSPLHF TGTGCCAGCAGCCATTTCGAACAGGGGTCACCCCTCCACTTT TRBD1 TRBJ1-6 TRBV7-9 few
CASSQESLGRGSYNEQFF TGCGCCAGCAGCCAAGAGAGTTTAGGGAGAGGCTCCTACAATGAGCAGTTCTTC . TRBJ2-1 TRBV4-1 .
CASRLAGGHTDTQYF TGTGCCAGCAGACTAGCGGGAGGCCACACAGATACGCAGTATTTT TRBD2 TRBJ2-3 TRBV3-1/TRBV3-2 .
CASSYGRGNTGELFF TGTGCCAGCAGTTATGGCAGGGGGAACACCGGGGAGCTGTTTTTT . TRBJ2-2 TRBV6-5 .
CATSPDMNEKLFF TGTGCCACTTCCCCAGACATGAATGAAAAACTGTTTTTT . TRBJ1-4 TRBV21-1 .
CASSEAAGAGEQFF TGTGCCAGCAGTGAAGCGGCTGGGGCCGGTGAGCAGTTCTTC . TRBJ2-1 TRBV6-1 .
CASSVTSKTNEKLFF TGTGCCAGCAGCGTGACATCGAAGACTAATGAAAAACTGTTTTTT . TRBJ1-4 TRBV9 few
CASSPPAGTNEKLFF TGTGCCAGTAGTCCCCCGGCGGGGACTAATGAAAAACTGTTTTTT . TRBJ1-4 TRBV19 once
CASSQGTGYGGTEAFF TGCGCCAGCAGCCAAGGGACAGGTTATGGGGGCACTGAAGCTTTCTTT TRBD1 TRBJ1-1 TRBV4-1 .
CASSIATDSRLFF TGTGCCAGTAGTATAGCTACAGACAGTCGGCTGTTTTTT . TRBJ1-4 TRBV19 once
CASSLNSGSSTGELFF TGTGCCAGCAGCTTGAATAGCGGGAGTTCGACCGGGGAGCTGTTTTTT TRBD2 TRBJ2-2 TRBV5-4 .
CASSLEEQGANYGYTF TGTGCCAGCAGCTTAGAGGAACAGGGCGCTAACTATGGCTACACCTTC . TRBJ1-2 TRBV7-9 .
CASSLDSGSSGNTIYF TGTGCCAGCAGCTTGGATTCGGGTTCCTCTGGAAACACCATATATTTT . TRBJ1-3 TRBV5-4 .
CASSDRAQAFF TGTGCCAGCAGTGACAGGGCCCAGGCTTTCTTT . TRBJ1-1 TRBV2 .
CASSVDGILIEGANVLTF TGTGCCAGCAGCGTAGACGGTATCTTGATTGAGGGGGCCAACGTCCTGACTTTC . TRBJ2-6 TRBV9 .
CASRKNRGWETQYF TGTGCCAGCAGAAAAAACAGGGGTTGGGAGACCCAGTACTTC TRBD1 TRBJ2-5 TRBV6-5 .
CASRSSGYYNEQFF TGTGCCAGCAGATCGAGCGGGTATTACAATGAGCAGTTCTTC . TRBJ2-1 TRBV2 .
CASSLPGLGGDTQYF TGTGCCAGCAGTCTACCGGGACTAGGGGGCGATACGCAGTATTTT . TRBJ2-3 TRBV27 .
CASSAGSYNEQFF TGTGCCAGCAGTGCGGGGTCCTACAATGAGCAGTTCTTC . TRBJ2-1 TRBV2 .
CASSSGQGTASYEQYF TGTGCCAGCAGCTCAGGACAGGGAACAGCATCCTACGAGCAGTACTTC TRBD1 TRBJ2-7 TRBV7-9 .
CASSIGRGGLQETQYF TGTGCCAGCAGCATAGGGCGGGGGGGACTCCAAGAGACCCAGTACTTC TRBD2 TRBJ2-5 TRBV3-1/TRBV3-2 .
CAAGDSHNSPLHF TGTGCCGCAGGGGATTCTCATAATTCACCCCTCCACTTT . TRBJ1-6 TRBV19 .
CASSLAAEAFF TGTGCCAGCAGCTTAGCGGCCGAAGCTTTCTTT . TRBJ1-1 TRBV7-9 .
CASGLAGAGEQYF TGTGCCAGCGGATTAGCGGGAGCAGGAGAGCAGTACTTC TRBD2 TRBJ2-7 TRBV5-6 once
CASSLPGQGPGYTF TGTGCCAGCAGTTTACCGGGACAGGGACCGGGCTACACCTTC TRBD1 TRBJ1-2 TRBV6-5 .
CASSIQNYGYTF TGTGCCAGTAGTATACAGAACTATGGCTACACCTTC . TRBJ1-2 TRBV19 .
CASSLVPYQGGDTQYF TGCGCCAGCAGCTTGGTACCTTATCAGGGAGGAGATACGCAGTATTTT . TRBJ2-3 TRBV5-1 once
CASSLDRVVNTEAFF TGTGCCAGCAGCTTGGACAGAGTCGTGAACACTGAAGCTTTCTTT . TRBJ1-1 TRBV5-5 .
CAGQGSGNTIYF TGTGCCGGCCAGGGGTCCGGAAACACCATATATTTT . TRBJ1-3 TRBV21-1 once
CASGKDSDHSYNSPLHF TGTGCTAGTGGCAAAGACAGCGATCACTCCTATAATTCACCCCTCCACTTT . TRBJ1-6 TRBV12-5 .
CASSRGSGGTYNEQFF TGTGCCAGCAGCCGGGGGAGCGGGGGGACCTACAATGAGCAGTTCTTC TRBD2 TRBJ2-1 TRBV7-9 .
CASNFGTGPNQPQHF TGTGCCAGTAATTTTGGGACAGGGCCCAATCAGCCCCAGCATTTT TRBD1 TRBJ1-5 TRBV19 .
CASSEGGGRAGYEQYF TGCGCCAGCAGTGAGGGTGGCGGGAGGGCCGGCTACGAGCAGTACTTC TRBD2 TRBJ2-7 TRBV10-2 .
CASSPQGGLQETQYF TGTGCCAGCTCACCCCAGGGAGGGCTTCAAGAGACCCAGTACTTC TRBD2 TRBJ2-5 TRBV18 .
CASTAGGPNPMNTEAFF TGTGCCAGCACCGCGGGGGGGCCGAACCCCATGAACACTGAAGCTTTCTTT . TRBJ1-1 TRBV7-9 .
CASSDILRGSEKLFF TGCGCCAGCAGTGACATACTAAGAGGGAGTGAAAAACTGTTTTTT . TRBJ1-4 TRBV10-2 .
CASSGPGLGSGSGELFF TGTGCCAGCAGCGGGCCGGGACTCGGATCGGGGTCCGGGGAGCTGTTTTTT . TRBJ2-2 TRBV9 .
CASSHRRDPSGNTIYF TGTGCCAGCAGCCATCGTCGGGATCCCTCTGGAAACACCATATATTTT . TRBJ1-3 TRBV3-1/TRBV3-2 .
CASSSQTGRGYTF TGTGCCAGCAGCTCCCAGACAGGGCGGGGCTACACCTTC TRBD1 TRBJ1-2 TRBV3-1/TRBV3-2 .